Ten or more counts support the clone carrying this T cell receptor (beta chain). Germline lookup yields CDR1 MNHEY and CDR2 SMNVEV (reference sequence). This CDR3 contains 15 residues. The V gene end was trimmed by 6 bases and the J gene end by 4 bases; junction bases not matched to a gene: 6. This sample was included in a study of T cells after yellow fever vaccination. TCRdb re-called the 5' RACE reads through MiXCR, storing one row per CDR3 protein. Of just under 600,000 distinct CDR3 sequences in the sample, roughly 13% are singletons; the top ten hold roughly an eighth. The sequence was obtained from a man aged 25-45 years who received the YFV17D yellow fever vaccine. This specimen consisted of PBMCs, obtained on the day of the yellow fever booster vaccination. This chain links TRBV27 with TRBJ2-7, with 13 bases matching TRBD2. The CDR3 sequence: CASSFGLAGAYEQYF. As DNA, the CDR3 is TGTGCCAGCAGCTTTGGACTAGCGGGAGCTTACGAGCAGTACTTC.